This T cell receptor (beta chain) appears in the sequencing data of a study of T cell responses to AZD1222 COVID-19 vaccine (dated by TCRdb to about 2021). Broadly, across the study: A total of just over 230 trial participants underwent TCR sequencing, of whom some 210 received two doses of AZD1222 and about 26 received two doses of the MenACWY control vaccine. Trial participants were enrolled by age into 18-55, 56-69 and 70-plus year subgroups, with approximately 160, 26 and 62 TCR-sequenced participants respectively.

General findings and caveats noted by the study authors: Because no samples from the day 14 peak response were available, repertoires could be characterized only after the peak T cell response. Nearly half of unique spike-specific TCRs reportedly recognized epitopes outside regions mutated in the B.1.351 and B.1.1.7 variants. In the small 56-69-year group, the increase in depth fell short of significance, most likely because of low power. CD4 TCRs associated with the vaccine covered the entire spike protein, and the dominant responses were in regions 160-218 and 743-854. A significant rise in spike-specific TCR breadth and depth was observed after two AZD1222 doses relative to day 0 and relative to MenACWY recipients. Participants were mostly white British and included more females than males, and it was suggested by the authors that clonal diversity may have been underestimated. Conclusions about previously exposed vaccinees were limited because only a handful of AZD1222 recipients were SARS-CoV-2 seropositive at baseline.

The intended sense of this specimen's time point label: baseline before first vaccination. Sample treatment or condition, as interpreted from the label and publication: meningococcal conjugate vaccine given as trial control. Samples from vaccinated people were obtained from the UK trials COV001 and COV002, which included a single-blind randomized controlled phase 2/3 trial of AZD1222 (ChAdOx1 nCoV-19) in healthy adults. Trial participant PBMC samples were collected at day 0 and day 28 after the second dose for TCRbeta chain sequencing. This clone was seen a single time. This receptor's antigen is unknown. Qualities for individual bases were not recorded, and no much larger clone is one base off. The germline V gene provides CDR1 SGHDT and CDR2 YYEEEE. Spanning cysteine to phenylalanine, the CDR3 consists of 15 amino acids. Left in the record is the CDR3 DNA by itself, 45 bases read in frame from the first base. Trimming at the junction amounts to 0 bases on V and 6 bases on J, and the germline ends lie 13 bases apart.

The CDR3 regions of human TCRbeta chains were analyzed by immunosequencing. Per the original workflow: Repertoire TCRs were matched against a reference library of SARS-CoV-2-specific TCRs generated with the MIRA antigen-specificity platform. Breadth was defined as the fraction of unique TCRs that were SARS-CoV-2-associated, and depth was defined as the fraction of total T cells that were SARS-CoV-2-associated. Using the MIRA data, each spike-specific TCR was assigned both to the spike region to which the TCR was reactive and to a CD4 or CD8 class. Log10-transformed breadth and depth values were compared by one-way ANOVA with Sidak's multiple comparisons tests. TCRdb limited this immuneACCESS table to in-frame rearrangements with V and J called. A share of clones is missing; checked studies link under half to unresolved V genes, and the rest is unexplained. V, J and clone size reflect that table, while D and trimming were determined from the DNA. In all, the sample holds under 85,000 clones, and 70% to 90% of those were seen once. Approximately 4.8% of the sample comes from the top ten.

The sequencing here drew on peripheral blood, taken on day 0 of MenACWY control vaccination. The sequence was obtained from an adult in good health. The chain was built from TRBV5-6 and TRBJ2-4, and the D gene may be TRBD1, 5 bases matching. The DNA sequence is given as TGTGCCAGCAGCTTGGTGGGGCAGGACCGAAACATTCAGTACTTC. Its coded protein is CASSLVGQDRNIQYF.